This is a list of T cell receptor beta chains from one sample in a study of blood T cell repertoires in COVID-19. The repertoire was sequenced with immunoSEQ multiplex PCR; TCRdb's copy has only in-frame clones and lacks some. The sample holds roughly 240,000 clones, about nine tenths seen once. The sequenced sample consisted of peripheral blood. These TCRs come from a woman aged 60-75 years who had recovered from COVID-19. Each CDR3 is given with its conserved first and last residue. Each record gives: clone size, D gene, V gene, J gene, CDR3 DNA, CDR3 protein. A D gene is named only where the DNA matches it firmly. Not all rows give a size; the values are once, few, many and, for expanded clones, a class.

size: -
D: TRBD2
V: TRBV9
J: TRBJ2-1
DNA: TGTGCCAGCAGCGTAGGCGGGGGGGCCGGGAATGAGCAGTTCTTC
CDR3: CASSVGGGAGNEQFF

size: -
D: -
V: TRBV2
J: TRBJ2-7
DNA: TGTGCCAGCAGTGGAGCTTTAGAGCAGTACTTC
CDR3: CASSGALEQYF

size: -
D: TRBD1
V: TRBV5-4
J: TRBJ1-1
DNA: TGTGCCAGCAGCTTGGACTTAACAGGGGCCACTGAAGCTTTCTTT
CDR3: CASSLDLTGATEAFF

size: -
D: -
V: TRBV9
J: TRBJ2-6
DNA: TGTGCCAGCAGCCGTAGTAGAGACAGAGTCTCTGGGGCCAACGTCCTGACTTTC
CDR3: CASSRSRDRVSGANVLTF

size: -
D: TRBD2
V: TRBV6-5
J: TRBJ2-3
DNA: TGTGCCAGCAGTTCAGAACCGGGACTAGCAGCAGATACGCAGTATTTT
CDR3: CASSSEPGLAADTQYF

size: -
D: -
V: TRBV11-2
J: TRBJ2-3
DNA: TGTGCCAGCAGCTTCAGTACCTCAGATACGCAGTATTTT
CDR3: CASSFSTSDTQYF

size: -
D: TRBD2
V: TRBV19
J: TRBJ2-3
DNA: TGTGCCAGTAGATTAGCGGGGGTAACAGATACGCAGTATTTT
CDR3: CASRLAGVTDTQYF

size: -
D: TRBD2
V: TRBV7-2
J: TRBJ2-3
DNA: TGTGCCAGCAGCTTGCTAGCGGGCACAGATACGCAGTATTTT
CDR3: CASSLLAGTDTQYF

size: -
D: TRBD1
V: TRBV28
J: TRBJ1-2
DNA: TGTGCCAGCAGCAACCGGGGACAGGGGCAGGGAGGAGACTATGGCTACACCTTC
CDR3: CASSNRGQGQGGDYGYTF

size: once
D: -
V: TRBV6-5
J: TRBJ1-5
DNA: TGTGCCAGCAGAAAACAGGGTAAGGAGCGACAGCCCCAGCATTTT
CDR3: CASRKQGKERQPQHF

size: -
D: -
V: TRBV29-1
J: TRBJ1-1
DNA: TGCAGCGCCGGGGGACCGGGAACTGAAGCTTTCTTT
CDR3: CSAGGPGTEAFF

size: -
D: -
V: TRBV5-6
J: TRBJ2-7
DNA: TGTGCCAGCAGCTTTCTGACAGGAAGCTCCTACGAGCAGTACTTC
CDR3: CASSFLTGSSYEQYF

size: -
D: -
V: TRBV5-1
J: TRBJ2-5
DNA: TGCGCCAGCAGCTTGCGTACGGGTCTGGAGGAGACCCAGTACTTC
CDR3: CASSLRTGLEETQYF

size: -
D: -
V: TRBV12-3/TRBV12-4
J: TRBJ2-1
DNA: TGTGCCAGCAGTTTAGGACAGGAGAGGTTCTTC
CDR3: CASSLGQERFF

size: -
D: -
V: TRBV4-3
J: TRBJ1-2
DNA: TGCGCCAGCAGCCAAGATCCTTCCACCCTCCCGGGTCTCTATGGCTACACCTTC
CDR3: CASSQDPSTLPGLYGYTF

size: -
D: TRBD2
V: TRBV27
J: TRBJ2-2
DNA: TGTGCCAGCACCCCCGGACTAGCGGGGGCCGCGAACACCGGGGAGCTGTTTTTT
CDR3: CASTPGLAGAANTGELFF

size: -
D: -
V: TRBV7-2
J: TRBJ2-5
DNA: TGTGCCAGCAGCTTAGGGGCCGCCATGTACCAAGAGACCCAGTACTTC
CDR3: CASSLGAAMYQETQYF

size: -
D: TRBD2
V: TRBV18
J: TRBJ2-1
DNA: TGTGCCAGCTCAAGTCGGGGGGGCTCCTACAATGAGCAGTTCTTC
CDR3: CASSSRGGSYNEQFF

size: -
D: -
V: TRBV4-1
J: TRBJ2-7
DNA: TGCGCCAGCAGCCTTGGCCTAGTCTCCTACGAGCAGTACTTC
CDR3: CASSLGLVSYEQYF

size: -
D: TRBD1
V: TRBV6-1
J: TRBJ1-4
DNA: TGTGCCAGCAGTGAGGCCTTACAGGGGTCAACTAATGAAAAACTGTTTTTT
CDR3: CASSEALQGSTNEKLFF